Below, 19 T cell receptor beta chains from the same sample are listed, as sequenced in a study of shared clonotypes between healthy human individuals. The protocol was immunoSEQ multiplex PCR, while the TCRdb copy is restricted to in-frame clones and leaves out a portion. The table includes roughly 810,000 clones, roughly 96% detected once. Naive CD8 populations comprised CD45RO-negative cells positively selected for CCR7, excluding terminally differentiated effector memory CD45RA+ cells. The specimen sequenced was naive CD8+ T cells sorted from blood. Receptors originate from a young man in good health.

The chain links TRBV4-2 to TRBJ2-1, with 14 nucleotides matching TRBD2. This CDR3 has 16 amino acids. The V segment lost 1 base and the J segment 9 bases; nucleotides outside the gene matches: 5. Looked up from germline, CDR1 is LGHNA and CDR2 is YNFKEQ. CDR3: CASSQGLAGGQVEQFF. In DNA form, the CDR3 reads TGTGCCAGCAGCCAAGGACTAGCGGGAGGGCAAGTTGAGCAGTTCTTC.

V is TRBV30 and J is TRBJ2-7; D might be TRBD2 (6 bases). CDR3 length: 16 amino acids. Germline CDR1 and CDR2: GTSNPN and SVGIG (reference sequence). V was clipped by 1 base and J by 4 bases, with 20 bases between them. The CDR3 loop is CAWSGVGPGLPYEQYF. DNA of the CDR3: TGTGCCTGGAGTGGGGTCGGTCCGGGACTTCCTTACGAGCAGTACTTC.

The J gene is TRBJ1-5, the V gene TRBV5-6, with 10 bases matching TRBD1. The CDR3 runs 14 residues. Trimming cost V 4 bases and J 5 bases; bases outside gene matches: 3. The germline V gene has CDR1 SGHDT and CDR2 YYEEEE. The CDR3 spells CASSDGTGDQPQHF. The CDR3 nucleotides read TGTGCCAGCAGCGACGGGACAGGGGATCAGCCCCAGCATTTT.

To note about this clone: The same CDR3 can be traced to other DNA sequences in this sample. CDR3 loop: CASSLSNSNQPQHF. The CDR3, as DNA: TGTGCCAGCAGTTTATCCAATAGCAATCAGCCCCAGCATTTT. The genes are TRBV27 and TRBJ1-5; no definite D call. The CDR3 has 14 amino acids. V was shortened by 0 bases and J by 0 bases, with 3 bases between the two germline ends. Per the germline V gene, CDR1 is MNHEY and CDR2 is SMNVEV (reference sequence).

This sequence joins TRBV5-1 and TRBJ1-1; D remains ambiguous. The V end lost 4 bases, the J end lost 2 bases, and 9 bases lay between the germline ends. This CDR3 has 13 residues. Per the germline V gene, CDR1 is SGHRS and CDR2 is YFSETQ. The chain's CDR3 is CASSQSGNTEAFF. The CDR3 DNA is TGCGCCAGCAGCCAGTCGGGAAACACTGAAGCTTTCTTT.

This clone has a single count. V is TRBV23-1 and J is TRBJ2-1; TRBD2 matches 7 bases. TRBV23-1 belongs to the ORF category, with a function that is uncertain. V lost 1 base and J lost 8; bases outside the gene matches: 5. The CDR3 is made up of 14 amino acids. The CDR3 nucleotides read TGCGCCAGCAGTCAATATAATAGCGGGCATGAGCAGTTCTTC. Translating gives CASSQYNSGHEQFF.

V usage is TRBV7-2 and J usage is TRBJ2-1; no clear D. CDR1 and CDR2 (germline): SGHTA, FQGNSA. The CDR3 covers 17 residues. The V gene lost 5 bases and the J gene lost 1 base, with 18 bases spanning the gap. CDR3 sequence: CASSGSEAPRSYNEQFF. CDR3 sequence (DNA): TGTGCCAGCAGCGGCTCAGAAGCTCCGAGGTCCTACAATGAGCAGTTCTTC. Supplemented by reference TRBV7-2 and TRBJ2-1, the full variable domain reads GAGVSQSPSNKVTEKGKDVELRCDPISGHTALYWYRQSLGQGLEFLIYFQGNSAPDKSGLPSDRFSAERTGGSVSTLTIQRTQQEDSAVYLCASSGSEAPRSYNEQFFGPGTRLTVL.

On this clone itself: Additional DNA sequences in this sample encode the identical CDR3. The CDR3 is CASSIVNTEAFF. DNA for the CDR3: TGTGCCAGTAGTATAGTGAACACTGAAGCTTTCTTT. This sequence joins TRBV19 and TRBJ1-1; D unresolved. Germline V CDR1 and CDR2: LNHDA, SQIVND (reference sequence). This CDR3 contains 12 residues. V was trimmed by 1 base and J by 0 bases, leaving 0 bases between them.

The chain is built from TRBV7-9 and TRBJ2-2, with unresolved D. The CDR3 extends over 16 amino acids. Trimming took 5 bases from V and 3 from J, leaving 16 bases between them. The germline V gene encodes CDR1 SEHNR and CDR2 FQNEAQ (reference sequence). The CDR3 bases are TGTGCCAGCAGCCCCCCGGATTGGGGTTACACCGGGGAGCTGTTTTTT. Amino acids: CASSPPDWGYTGELFF.

The chain employs TRBV28 and TRBJ1-4; D call uncertain. Germline CDR1 reads MDHEN; CDR2 reads SYDVKM. Trimming shortened V by 4 bases and J by 7 bases, and 10 bases separated the two germline ends. CDR3 length: 13 residues. CDR3 bases: TGTGCCAGCAGTTACTACAGAGGTGAAAAACTGTTTTTT. Translated, it gives CASSYYRGEKLFF.

The chain carries TRBV5-4 and TRBJ2-5; 9 bases match TRBD1. The germline gives CDR1 SGHNT, CDR2 YYREEE (reference sequence). The CDR3 spans 14 residues. V lost 2 bases, J lost 7 bases, and 6 bases stayed unmatched. The CDR3 here is CASSLPGQGGTQYF. CDR3 nucleotides: TGTGCCAGCAGCTTACCGGGACAGGGAGGGACCCAGTACTTC.

The chain employs TRBV5-1 and TRBJ2-6; the D gene is possibly TRBD1 (6 bases). This CDR3 has 17 amino acids. The germline V gene has CDR1 SGHRS and CDR2 YFSETQ. Trimming pared 5 bases from V and 0 bases from J, leaving 15 bases between. Here the CDR3 reads CASRSGTMISGANVLTF. The DNA for the CDR3 is TGCGCCAGCAGATCCGGGACAATGATCTCTGGGGCCAACGTCCTGACTTTC.

Here the CDR3 reads CASSSGQGRSEQYF. DNA of the CDR3: TGTGCCAGCAGCTCGGGACAGGGTAGGTCCGAGCAGTACTTC. V usage is TRBV7-9 and J usage is TRBJ2-7; TRBD1 matches at 9 bases. The CDR3 is 14 residues long. V lost 4 bases to trimming and J lost 6 bases; unmatched junction nucleotides: 7. Germline assignment: CDR1 SEHNR and CDR2 FQNEAQ (reference sequence).

The chain joins TRBV6-5 to TRBJ2-2; D is possibly TRBD2 (5 bases). The germline V and J ends were trimmed by 6 bases and 5 bases, with 16 bases remaining between them. Germline loops: CDR1 MNHEY, CDR2 SVGAGI. The CDR3 is made up of 15 amino acids. CDR3 region: CASRGLQMATGELFF. CDR3 DNA: TGTGCCAGCAGAGGACTCCAAATGGCGACCGGGGAGCTGTTTTTT.

The chain is built from TRBV27 and TRBJ2-3; the match to TRBD2 covers 12 bases. Per the germline V gene, CDR1 is MNHEY and CDR2 is SMNVEV (reference sequence). CDR3 length: 15 amino acids. J lost 8 bases, V lost 0 bases, and 3 bases had no gene match. The CDR3 DNA reads TGTGCCAGCAGTTTATCGACTAGCGGGAGTGGTACGCAGTATTTT. It is translated as CASSLSTSGSGTQYF.

This chain uses TRBV29-1 with TRBJ1-1; possible D gene TRBD1, 6 bases. CDR3 length equals 13 residues. V lost 3 bases and J lost 5, with 13 bases in between. CDR1 is SQVTM, CDR2 ANQGSEA, per germline. As DNA, the CDR3 is TGCAGCGTTGAGGGACACCCTGGAACTGAAGCTTTCTTT. It yields the protein CSVEGHPGTEAFF.

The chain has TRBV28 and TRBJ2-7, with a possible D match to TRBD2 (6 bases). The CDR3 has 15 amino acids. Germline CDR1 and CDR2: MDHEN and SYDVKM. With 4 bases removed from V and 2 bases from J, the gap between germline ends came to 15 bases. The CDR3 is CASSSLGTETYEQYF. The CDR3 coding sequence is TGTGCCAGCAGTTCTCTCGGGACTGAGACCTACGAGCAGTACTTC.

This chain connects TRBV25-1 to TRBJ2-3; the D gene is possibly TRBD2 (6 bases). Germline-derived CDR1 and CDR2 are MGHDK and SYGVNS. The V and J ends lost 7 bases and 6 bases respectively, with 20 bases between them. This CDR3 has 15 amino acids. The CDR3 DNA is TGTGCCAGCACCGGAGGGGCCTGGCGGGCGGATACGCAGTATTTT. Protein: CASTGGAWRADTQYF.

The V and J genes are TRBV7-8 and TRBJ2-5; 9 nucleotides match TRBD1. CDR3 length: 13 residues. With V trimmed by 4 bases and J by 5 bases, 2 bases remained unmatched. Looked up from germline, CDR1 is SGHVS and CDR2 is FQNEAQ. DNA for the CDR3: TGTGCCAGCAGCTCCGACAGGGGGGAGACCCAGTACTTC. It yields the protein CASSSDRGETQYF.